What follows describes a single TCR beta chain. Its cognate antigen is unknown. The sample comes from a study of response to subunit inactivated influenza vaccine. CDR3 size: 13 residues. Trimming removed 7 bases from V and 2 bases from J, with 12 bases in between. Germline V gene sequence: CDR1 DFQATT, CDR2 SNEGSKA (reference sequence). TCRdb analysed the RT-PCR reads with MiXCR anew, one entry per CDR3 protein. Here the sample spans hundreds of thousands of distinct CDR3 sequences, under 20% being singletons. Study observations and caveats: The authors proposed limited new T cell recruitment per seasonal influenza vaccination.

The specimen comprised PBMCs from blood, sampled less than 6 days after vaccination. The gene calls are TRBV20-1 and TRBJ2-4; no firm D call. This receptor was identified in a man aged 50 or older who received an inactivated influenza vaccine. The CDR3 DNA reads TGCAGTGGGCTAGACTTGTCCAAAAACATTCAGTACTTC. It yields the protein CSGLDLSKNIQYF.